This T cell receptor beta chain was documented in a study of Graves' ophthalmopathy and Graves' hyperthyroidism (dated by TCRdb to 2016 to 2019). Broadly, across the study: Peripheral blood was collected at initial diagnosis, prior to any treatment. The study used TCR beta repertoire signatures to distinguish Graves' ophthalmopathy from Graves' hyperthyroidism and to predict progression to ophthalmopathy. In total, some 140 blood samples were TCR-sequenced: around 42 ophthalmopathy, over 70 hyperthyroidism and around 17 hyperthyroidism-to-ophthalmopathy patients. A discovery set of more than 90 patients (43 ophthalmopathy, some 58 stable hyperthyroidism) was enrolled to explore V-J signatures distinguishing ophthalmopathy from hyperthyroidism. The independent validation cohort included about 19 hyperthyroidism patients plus 17 patients who later progressed from hyperthyroidism to ophthalmopathy. In over five hyperthyroidism patients, T-cell repertoires of thyroid tissue and blood were compared. Following sample collection, hyperthyroidism patients were given methimazole at a starting dose of 30 mg daily, and ophthalmopathy patients were given high-dose intravenous methylprednisolone. The roughly 90 discovery patients were divided at random into training and test sets in a 7:3 ratio. Here is what the overall study found, with its caveats: In validation, the model predicted ophthalmopathy progression with more than 55% sensitivity and roughly 72% specificity; more than ten predicted patients were CT-confirmed with GO in a median of approximately six months. Most expanded thyroid clonotypes with a frequency above 0.001 also appeared in blood, which suggests that blood repertoires may reflect the immune response in the thyroid. No statistical method was used to set the sample size in advance, and the investigators knew which group each participant was assigned to. In cross-validation, the 13-signature model distinguished ophthalmopathy from stable hyperthyroidism with around 86% sensitivity and 81.08% specificity, while in the test set the corresponding values were roughly 80% and 75%.

For repertoire sequencing, the TCR beta CDR3 regions were amplified from RNA transcripts. The first round of RT-PCR was done with HTBI primers and the Qiagen OneStep RT-PCR kit, and was followed by a second round of multiplex PCR, then size selection and purification. Libraries were sequenced on an Illumina HiSeq2000 using paired-end 100 bp reads. Processing in the source paper ran as follows. SOAPnuke was used for read processing, and reads with adapters, uncalled bases, a mean Phred below 15, or no exact constant-primer or identifier match were discarded. COPE v1.2.5 was used to merge the high-quality paired reads. Unique nucleotide sequences were defined as clonotypes and aligned to IMGT TRB V, D and J references using MiTCR v1.1. The analysis was limited to V-J combinations with a frequency above 0.0001, which together covered around 99% of the repertoires. A TCR clonal expansion and chaos score per V-J combination was defined as the ratio of F50 clonal expansion to chaos observed in the TCRdist matrix. Welch's t-statistics and random forest were used to narrow the features down to over ten V-J combinations, which were then fed into a naive Bayes classifier. The similarity between thyroid and blood repertoires was quantified using the Morisita-Horn index. The public reads were run again by TCRdb, first through fastp at Q25 and then through MiXCR, and only productive beta chains were kept. Each CDR3 protein gets just one entry, which takes the most common genes and DNA from the rows behind it. The V and J calls and clone size are TCRdb's, not the authors'. In this sample the table shows roughly 610,000 distinct CDR3 sequences, 22% of which occur a single time. In total, the top ten clones hold around 6.9% of the sample.

This clonotype was counted between two and nine times. Its cognate antigen has yet to be identified. Base qualities were left out, and no much larger clone turns up one base away. Compared with germline, V lacks 6 bases and J lacks 1 base; bases without a gene match: 7. The germline V gene yields KGHSH for CDR1 and LQKENI for CDR2. Counted from cysteine to phenylalanine, this CDR3 has 18 amino acids. Of the read, only the CDR3 DNA is kept; its 54 bases are in frame from base 1. Hyperthyroidism was considered stable if no progression to ophthalmopathy occurred within 18 months of follow-up. Patients with hyperthyroidism were aged 18 to 65 years, had been newly diagnosed, and had a disease duration of less than 2 months. Patients with other autoimmune diseases, uncontrolled infections, pregnancy or lactation were excluded from the study. Clinical symptoms, serum thyroxine, TRAb, thyroid ultrasound and orbital computed tomography formed the basis of the diagnosis. Using Ficoll-Paque density gradient centrifugation, PBMCs were isolated from over 8.5 ml of fresh peripheral blood. Total RNA was extracted using Trizol reagent, and RNA quality was checked on an Agilent 2100 Bioanalyzer.

Sample: peripheral blood. This clonotype originated in a young woman with stable Graves' hyperthyroidism. Some clones in this sample may be carry-over from other donors' samples. Donor details come from another sample of the same person, matched by shared clones. The chain couples TRBV18 to TRBJ2-1; 15 central nucleotides agree with TRBD2. The DNA is TGTGCCAGCTCCCCCGGGACTAGCGGGGGGACATCCTACAATGAGCAGTTCTTC. This is translated as CASSPGTSGGTSYNEQFF. Beyond the CDR3, the reference TRBV18 and TRBJ2-1 genes provide the residues; the full variable domain reads: NAGVMQNPRHLVRRRGQEARLRCSPMKGHSHVYWYRQLPEEGLKFMVYLQKENIIDESGMPKERFSAEFPKEGPSILRIQQVVRGDSAAYFCASSPGTSGGTSYNEQFFGPGTRLTVL.